This is a list of T cell receptor beta chains from one sample in a study of T cells of healthy individuals. TCRdb re-called the 5' RACE reads through MiXCR, storing one row per CDR3 protein. The data contain over 40,000 distinct CDR3 sequences, 4% to 5% of them singletons. All receptors derive from a human donor in good health. Both conserved end residues are part of each CDR3. D genes are given only for firm matches. Rows may omit the clone size; those that give it use once, few, many or a size class.

J: TRBJ1-4; V: TRBV11-2; size: many; D: -; CDR3: CASSPSSTGEKLFF; DNA: TGTGCCAGCAGCCCCAGTTCTACAGGGGAAAAACTGTTTTTT
J: TRBJ2-5; V: TRBV30; size: many; D: TRBD2; CDR3: CACPASGGSQETQYF; DNA: TGTGCCTGCCCCGCTAGCGGGGGGTCCCAAGAGACCCAGTACTTC
J: TRBJ1-2; V: TRBV14; size: -; D: -; CDR3: CASSQDYGRSYGYTF; DNA: TGTGCCAGCAGCCAAGATTACGGGAGGAGTTATGGCTACACCTTC
J: TRBJ2-5; V: TRBV15; size: many; D: TRBD1; CDR3: CATSLHSGGEETQYF; DNA: TGTGCCACCAGCCTACATTCAGGGGGCGAAGAGACCCAGTACTTC
J: TRBJ2-2; V: TRBV2; size: -; D: -; CDR3: CASSGGAGYTGELFF; DNA: TGTGCCAGCAGTGGTGGAGCCGGGTACACCGGGGAGCTGTTTTTT
J: TRBJ2-2; V: TRBV7-9; size: -; D: -; CDR3: CASKGDGTGELFF; DNA: TGTGCCAGCAAGGGAGATGGGACCGGGGAGCTGTTTTTT
J: TRBJ2-1; V: TRBV2; size: many; D: -; CDR3: CASSGLEANVEQFF; DNA: TGTGCCAGCAGCGGACTGGAAGCTAACGTTGAGCAGTTCTTC
J: TRBJ2-1; V: TRBV21-1; size: many; D: -; CDR3: CASSTGKDNHEQFF; DNA: TGTGCCAGCAGCACAGGGAAGGACAACCATGAGCAGTTCTTC
J: TRBJ2-2; V: TRBV6-1; size: few; D: TRBD2; CDR3: CASSSGGARTGELFF; DNA: TGTGCCAGCTCTAGCGGGGGGGCCCGCACCGGGGAGCTGTTTTTT
J: TRBJ1-1; V: TRBV6-5; size: many; D: -; CDR3: CASSYSGLPFF; DNA: TGTGCCAGCAGTTACTCAGGGCTCCCTTTCTTT
J: TRBJ2-2; V: TRBV10-2; size: many; D: -; CDR3: CASIGPMRGDPGELFF; DNA: TGCGCCAGCATCGGCCCGATGAGGGGGGACCCCGGGGAGCTGTTTTTT
J: TRBJ2-5; V: TRBV30; size: many; D: TRBD2; CDR3: CAWRVAGGRETQYF; DNA: TGTGCCTGGAGAGTAGCGGGGGGGCGAGAGACCCAGTACTTC
J: TRBJ2-7; V: TRBV4-1; size: few; D: TRBD2; CDR3: CASSQGLAGAYEQYF; DNA: TGCGCCAGCAGCCAAGGTTTAGCGGGGGCCTACGAGCAGTACTTC
J: TRBJ2-2; V: TRBV27; size: -; D: TRBD1; CDR3: CASSLSIGTGFGGELFF; DNA: TGTGCCAGCAGTTTGAGTATCGGGACAGGGTTTGGCGGGGAGCTGTTTTTT